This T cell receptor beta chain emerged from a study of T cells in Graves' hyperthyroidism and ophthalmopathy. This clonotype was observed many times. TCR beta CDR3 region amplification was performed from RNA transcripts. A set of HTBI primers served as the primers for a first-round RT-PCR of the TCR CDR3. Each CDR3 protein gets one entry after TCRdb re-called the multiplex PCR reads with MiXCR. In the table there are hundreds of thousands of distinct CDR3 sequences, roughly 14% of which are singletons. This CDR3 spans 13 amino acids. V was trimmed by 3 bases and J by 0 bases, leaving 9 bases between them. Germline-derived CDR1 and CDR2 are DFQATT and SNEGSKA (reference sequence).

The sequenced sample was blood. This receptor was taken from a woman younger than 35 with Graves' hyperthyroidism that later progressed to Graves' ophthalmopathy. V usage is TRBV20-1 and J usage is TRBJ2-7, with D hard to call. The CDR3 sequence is CSASPVRSYEQYF. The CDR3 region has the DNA TGCAGTGCTAGCCCGGTACGCTCCTACGAGCAGTACTTC.